A single sample gave rise to the 30 T cell receptor beta chains below, sequenced in a study of human T cells and chemical hapten exposure. TCRdb re-derived calls from the RACE reads in MiXCR, one entry per CDR3 protein. The data show roughly 40,000 distinct CDR3 sequences, with 10% seen just once and approximately 5.9% held by the top ten. The sample's time point: pre-sensitization, week 0. Treatment here: therapeutic diphenylcyclopropenone sensitization with weekly scalp DPC. Sequencing was performed on whole blood, taken in connection with sensitization to the hapten diphenylcyclopropenone (DPC). The receptor set was obtained from a man younger than 45 with alopecia areata. Some clones in this sample may be carry-over from other donors' samples.

This clonotype was counted at least ten times. The rearrangement joins TRBV7-9 to TRBJ1-1, with D maybe TRBD1 (5 bases). The germline CDR1 and CDR2 sequences are SEHNR and FQNEAQ (reference sequence). The germline V and J ends were trimmed by 6 bases and 4 bases, with 18 bases remaining between them. There are 15 residues in the CDR3. The CDR3 sequence is CASRFYPGTGTEAFF. DNA of the CDR3: TGTGCCAGCAGATTCTATCCCGGGACTGGCACTGAAGCTTTCTTT.

The rearrangement links TRBV29-1 to TRBJ1-2; 7 bases line up with TRBD1. The germline CDR1 and CDR2 sequences are SQVTM and ANQGSEA. V was pared by 7 bases and J by 1 base, with 9 bases of the junction left unmatched. The CDR3 consists of 14 residues. The CDR3 loop reads CSGWDRSLNYGYTF. As DNA, the CDR3 is TGCAGCGGCTGGGACAGAAGCCTTAACTATGGCTACACCTTC.

The table lists this clonotype with many counts. The chain has TRBV24-1 and TRBJ2-1, with 8 bases aligning to TRBD1. Germline V gene data show CDR1 as KGHDR and CDR2 as SFDVKD. The CDR3 is 16 residues long. Trimming removed 0 bases from V and 6 bases from J; junction bases left unmatched: 6. This CDR3 is CATSDLMTGTGNEQFF. Written as DNA, the CDR3 is TGTGCCACCAGTGATTTGATGACCGGGACAGGCAATGAGCAGTTCTTC.

At least ten counts were recorded for this clonotype. The V call is TRBV5-4, the J call TRBJ2-5; 7 bases are a match to TRBD2. Germline trimming cut 7 bases from V and 2 bases from J; bases unmatched to any gene: 11. The CDR3 covers 15 residues. Germline CDR1 reads SGHNT; CDR2 reads YYREEE (reference sequence). CDR3 residues: CASLERGPQQETQYF. The CDR3, as DNA: TGTGCCAGCCTCGAGCGGGGCCCCCAACAAGAGACCCAGTACTTC.

This clonotype was seen a few times. The chain uses TRBV12-3 or TRBV12-4 and TRBJ1-6; D call uncertain. V was pared by 3 bases and J by 8 bases, with 8 bases between. The CDR3 has 13 amino acids. This CDR3 is CASSFQEYSPLHF. The CDR3 DNA reads TGTGCCAGCAGTTTTCAGGAGTATTCACCCCTCCACTTT.

This clonotype was recorded a few times. The V call is TRBV11-2, the J call TRBJ2-2, with TRBD2 matching over 7 bases. The V segment lost 6 bases and the J segment 2 bases; nucleotides outside the gene matches: 9. Germline V lookup: CDR1 SGHAT, CDR2 FQNNGV. The CDR3 has 16 residues. The CDR3 is CASRPVKRGNTGELFF. The CDR3 DNA reads as TGTGCCAGCAGGCCGGTCAAGCGGGGCAACACCGGGGAGCTGTTTTTT.

In DNA form, the CDR3 reads TGTGCCAGCAGTCCGGACTATGGCTACACCTTC. It encodes CASSPDYGYTF. This chain uses TRBV12-3 or TRBV12-4 with TRBJ1-2; D is uncertain. V was clipped by 5 bases and J by 3 bases, with 4 bases between them. This CDR3 is 11 amino acids long.

This clonotype has ten or more counts. V usage is TRBV18 and J usage is TRBJ2-1; 13 bases match TRBD2. The CDR3 loop spans 17 amino acids. V shed 2 bases and J 8 bases; nucleotides not matched to a gene: 9. CDR1 and CDR2 from the germline V gene are KGHSH and LQKENI. The CDR3 loop is CASSPFTSGRAFDEQFF. For the CDR3, the DNA is TGTGCCAGCTCACCATTCACTAGCGGGAGGGCCTTCGATGAGCAGTTCTTC.

This clonotype was seen ten or more times. The chain has TRBV4-1 and TRBJ2-3; 12 bases match TRBD1. Trimming took 0 bases from V and 14 from J; bases not matched to a gene: 12. This CDR3 is built from 16 residues. Germline-derived CDR1 and CDR2 are MGHRA and YSYEKL. The CDR3 sequence is CASSQEPPGQGATRYF. CDR3 bases: TGCGCCAGCAGCCAAGAACCTCCGGGACAGGGGGCAACGAGGTATTTT.

This clonotype was picked up many times. This chain links TRBV10-3 with TRBJ1-2; D is uncertain. V lost 3 bases and J 4 bases, leaving 12 bases between the germline ends. Germline V CDR1 and CDR2: ENHRY, SYGVKD. The CDR3 totals 14 residues. The CDR3 here is CAISELAGVYGYTF. The CDR3 nucleotides are TGTGCCATCAGTGAATTAGCAGGCGTCTATGGCTACACCTTC.

Ten or more counts support this clonotype. V gene TRBV7-7 combines with J gene TRBJ2-3; D may match TRBD1 or TRBD2 (5 bases each). The CDR3 extends over 14 amino acids. Per the germline V gene, CDR1 is SSHAT and CDR2 is FNYEAQ (reference sequence). V lost 4 bases to trimming and J lost 2 bases, with 10 bases between them. In DNA, the CDR3 is TGTGCCAGCAGCTCCGGGGCCTACACAGATACGCAGTATTTT. This gives the protein CASSSGAYTDTQYF.

The chain links TRBV2 to TRBJ1-5; TRBD1 agrees at 8 bases. With V trimmed by 6 bases and J by 0 bases, 4 bases remained unmatched. This CDR3 is 15 amino acids long. Per the germline V gene, CDR1 is SNHLY and CDR2 is FYNNEI. CDR3 sequence: CASRGQAHSNQPQHF. The CDR3 nucleotides read TGTGCCAGCAGGGGACAGGCACATAGCAATCAGCCCCAGCATTTT.

This clonotype was found a few times. This chain links TRBV29-1 with TRBJ2-3; 7 bases align to TRBD1. CDR1 is SQVTM, CDR2 ANQGSEA, per germline. The CDR3 runs to 18 residues. Trimming at V came to 7 bases and at J to 1 base, leaving 20 bases not matched to a gene. Here the CDR3 reads CSAVPLADRVFGTDTQYF. CDR3 DNA: TGCAGCGCCGTGCCCCTCGCCGACAGGGTATTTGGCACAGATACGCAGTATTTT.

The chain couples TRBV7-3 to TRBJ2-5; TRBD2 is a possible D gene (5 bases). The CDR3 is 13 amino acids. Germline V gives CDR1 SGHTA, CDR2 FQGTGA. Trimming took off 5 bases at V and 5 bases at J, with 12 bases between the two ends. CDR3 sequence reads: CASSPAIAETQYF. As DNA, the CDR3 is TGTGCCAGCAGCCCCGCGATAGCGGAGACCCAGTACTTC. Looking up the rest from reference TRBV7-3 and TRBJ2-5 gives the full variable domain: GAGVSQTPSNKVTEKGKYVELRCDPISGHTALYWYRQSLGQGPEFLIYFQGTGAADDSGLPNDRFFAVRPEGSVSTLKIQRTERGDSAVYLCASSPAIAETQYFGPGTRLLVL.

The table lists this clonotype with many counts. The chain has TRBV3-1 and TRBJ1-1; TRBD1 aligns across 11 bases. CDR1 is LGHDT, CDR2 YNNKEL, per germline (reference sequence). V was clipped by 8 bases and J by 6 bases; unmatched bases: 14. This CDR3 is 16 amino acids long. The CDR3 DNA is TGTGCCAGCGGCGGGGCGGACAGGGGGCTCGGGGCTGAAGCTTTCTTT. It translates to CASGGADRGLGAEAFF.

This clonotype was counted between two and nine times. The genes are TRBV10-3 and TRBJ1-5, with TRBD1 matching 8 bases. This CDR3 region has 15 residues. Germline lookup yields CDR1 ENHRY and CDR2 SYGVKD. The ends lost 4 bases at V and 0 bases at J; junction bases unmatched: 2. Written as DNA, the CDR3 is TGTGCCATCAGTGCCGACAGGGGTAGCAATCAGCCCCAGCATTTT. Residues: CAISADRGSNQPQHF.

The chain joins TRBV7-6 to TRBJ2-2, with TRBD2 matching 8 bases. The trim removed 1 base at V and 4 bases at J, leaving 8 bases unmatched. CDR1 SGHVS and CDR2 FNYEAQ come from the germline V gene. The CDR3 has 17 amino acids. The CDR3 here is CASSLVRRSGSTGELFF. The CDR3 DNA reads TGTGCCAGCAGCTTAGTCCGACGGAGCGGGAGCACCGGGGAGCTGTTTTTT.

This clonotype was detected a few times. The V and J genes are TRBV7-9 and TRBJ2-5, with D possibly being TRBD1 (6 bases). The germline CDR1 and CDR2 sequences are SEHNR and FQNEAQ (reference sequence). V was clipped by 2 bases and J by 3 bases, with 16 bases between them. The CDR3 length is 16 residues. CDR3 in DNA: TGTGCCAGCAGCTTACTTGGCGGACAGTTAAAAGAGACCCAGTACTTC. Translated, it gives CASSLLGGQLKETQYF. The full variable domain, its missing parts supplied by reference TRBV7-9 and TRBJ2-5, is DTGVSQNPRHKITKRGQNVTFRCDPISEHNRLYWYRQTLGQGPEFLTYFQNEAQLEKSRLLSDRFSAERPKGSFSTLEIQRTEQGDSAMYLCASSLLGGQLKETQYFGPGTRLLVL.

This clonotype was counted between two and nine times. The chain recombines TRBV14 with TRBJ2-5; 7 bases are a match to TRBD1. This CDR3 contains 15 residues. Trimming took 5 bases from V and 5 from J; bases not matched to a gene: 11. The V gene's germline CDR1 is SGHDN and CDR2 FVKESK. The CDR3 region is CASSSKTGFGETQYF. DNA of the CDR3: TGTGCCAGCAGCTCCAAGACAGGGTTCGGCGAGACCCAGTACTTC.

This clonotype was counted many times. This chain uses TRBV29-1 with TRBJ1-2, with no clear D. CDR1 and CDR2 (germline): SQVTM, ANQGSEA. This CDR3 comprises 11 residues. Trimming pared 4 bases from V and 0 bases from J, leaving 3 bases between. CDR3 region: CSVVSNYGYTF. The CDR3 DNA follows: TGCAGCGTTGTGTCTAACTATGGCTACACCTTC.

This clonotype was observed many times. The J gene is TRBJ2-3, the V gene TRBV4-3, with TRBD2 as a possible D gene (6 bases). CDR3 size: 19 residues. Between the trimmed V and J ends, which lost 1 base and 4 bases, there was a span of 24 bases. Germline V gives CDR1 LGHNA, CDR2 YSLEER. In DNA, the CDR3 is TGCGCCAGCAGCCAAGCAAGGAGGGAATCTACGCTCCGGGCAGATACGCAGTATTTT. Its translation: CASSQARRESTLRADTQYF.

The chain links TRBV5-1 to TRBJ2-6; 7 nucleotides agree with TRBD2. The trim removed 2 bases at V and 0 bases at J, leaving 17 bases unmatched. The length of the CDR3 is 21 residues. From germline, CDR1 is SGHRS and CDR2 YFSETQ. CDR3 bases: TGCGCCAGCAGCTTAGTAGGGAGGGACCCTCGAGGCTTCTCTGGGGCCAACGTCCTGACTTTC. It encodes CASSLVGRDPRGFSGANVLTF.

At least ten counts were recorded for this clonotype. The chain combines TRBV7-6 with TRBJ2-7; 7 nucleotides agree with TRBD1. The CDR3 length is 15 residues. Trimming took 5 bases from V and 5 from J; bases not matched to a gene: 12. Germline V gene data show CDR1 as SGHVS and CDR2 as FNYEAQ. CDR3 region: CASSPRQGVADEQYV. CDR3 nucleotides: TGTGCCAGCAGCCCCCGACAGGGAGTGGCTGACGAGCAGTACGTC.

This clonotype was recorded at least ten times. The chain combines TRBV28 with TRBJ1-4, with D unclear. Trimming pared 2 bases from V and 8 bases from J, leaving 6 bases between. Germline assignment: CDR1 MDHEN and CDR2 SYDVKM. The CDR3 consists of 12 residues. The CDR3 DNA sequence: TGTGCCAGCAGTTTACTGGGGGAAAAACTGTTTTTT. This codes for CASSLLGEKLFF.

This clonotype came up many times. This chain uses TRBV29-1 with TRBJ2-2; no definite D call. From germline, CDR1 is SQVTM and CDR2 ANQGSEA. With 6 bases removed from V and 0 bases from J, the gap between germline ends came to 14 bases. The CDR3 is made up of 15 amino acids. The CDR3 protein is CSVSSSVSNTGELFF. The CDR3 DNA sequence: TGCAGCGTCTCTTCCTCCGTTTCGAACACCGGGGAGCTGTTTTTT.

This sequence joins TRBV5-1 and TRBJ2-3; TRBD2 agrees at 10 bases. Trimming cost V 0 bases and J 8 bases; bases outside gene matches: 15. Germline CDR1 and CDR2: SGHRS and YFSETQ. The CDR3 sequence is 18 residues long. In nucleotides, the CDR3 is TGCGCCAGCAGCTTGGTTAGCGGGGGGCTAAATCCCCTGGGTACGCAGTATTTT. It translates to CASSLVSGGLNPLGTQYF.

Written as DNA, the CDR3 is TGTGCCAGTAGCGGACAGGGGGCAATCAGCAATCAGCCCCAGCATTTT. Translating gives CASSGQGAISNQPQHF. The chain links TRBV19 to TRBJ1-5, with 11 bases lining up with TRBD1. Germline V gene sequence: CDR1 LNHDA, CDR2 SQIVND (reference sequence). The CDR3 is 16 residues long. J was trimmed by 1 base and V by 6 bases; bases with no gene match: 5.

The J gene is TRBJ1-6, the V gene TRBV11-2, with 7 bases identical to TRBD1. The J segment lost 5 bases and the V segment lost 4 bases, leaving 5 bases of the junction unmatched. This CDR3 has 15 amino acids. The V gene's germline CDR1 is SGHAT and CDR2 FQNNGV. CDR3 DNA sequence: TGTGCCAGCAGCTCAGGGGGAATAAATAATTCACCCCTCCACTTT. Residues: CASSSGGINNSPLHF.

This clonotype was found many times. The CDR3 spells CSVDGLAGEMGRDSYNEQFF. CDR3 sequence (DNA): TGCAGCGTTGACGGACTAGCGGGAGAAATGGGGAGGGACTCCTACAATGAGCAGTTCTTC. The chain is built from TRBV29-1 and TRBJ2-1; 13 bases are a match to TRBD2. The CDR3 is 20 residues long. CDR1 is SQVTM and CDR2 is ANQGSEA in the germline V gene. Trimming at V came to 3 bases and at J to 0 bases, leaving 14 bases not matched to a gene.

This chain uses TRBV7-9 with TRBJ2-3; D remains unclear. The germline V gene encodes CDR1 SEHNR and CDR2 FQNEAQ (reference sequence). The V and J ends lost 5 bases and 2 bases respectively, with 14 bases between them. The CDR3 length is 15 residues. The CDR3 loop reads CASSLNRRNTDTQYF. The CDR3, as DNA: TGTGCCAGCAGCCTTAATCGGAGAAACACAGATACGCAGTATTTT.